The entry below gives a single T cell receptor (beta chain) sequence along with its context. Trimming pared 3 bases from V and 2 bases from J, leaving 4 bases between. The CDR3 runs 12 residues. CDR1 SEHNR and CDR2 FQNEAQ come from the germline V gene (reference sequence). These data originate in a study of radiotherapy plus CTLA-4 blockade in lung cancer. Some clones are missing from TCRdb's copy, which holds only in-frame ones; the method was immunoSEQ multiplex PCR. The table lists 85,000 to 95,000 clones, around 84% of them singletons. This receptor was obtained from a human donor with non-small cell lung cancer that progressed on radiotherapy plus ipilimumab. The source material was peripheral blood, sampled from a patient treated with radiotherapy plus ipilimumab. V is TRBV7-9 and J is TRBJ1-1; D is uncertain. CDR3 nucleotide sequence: TGTGCCAGCAGCTTTGATAACACTGAAGCTTTCTTT. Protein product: CASSFDNTEAFF.